This T cell receptor beta chain originates from a study of shared clonotypes between healthy human individuals (TCRdb year 2020). About the full investigation: A few men and two women, aged 18 to 49 years, made up the cohort. Per donor, three plates each were used for CD4 naive and CD4 memory, two for CD8 naive, and one for CD8 memory. To estimate repertoire size and how much clonotype sharing occurs between individuals, the study deeply sequenced the blood TCR repertoires of about 5 healthy adults. To increase sequencing depth and limit assay-specific biases, TCR repertoire library preparation and sequencing were carried out by different laboratories using diverse techniques. Each donor's leukapheresis produced roughly between about 0.85 and 10 billion PBMCs. The full study reports these points: The genetic and exposure-history diversity represented was limited by the small number of donors. Naive subsets generally had larger estimated clonotype richness than memory subsets. Higher generation probabilities were observed for clonotypes shared by all four sorted-subset donors than for non-shared clonotypes. Based on pairwise subsampling, the degree of clonotype sharing among donors was expected to be affected by sequencing depth. Rarefaction of sorted-subset datasets indicated incomplete sequencing despite the large sequencing depth. Sampling was restricted to blood, and TCR repertoires in tissue are likely to differ from TCR repertoires in blood. Sharing across four donors was observed for around 5% of naive CD4, 3.5% of naive CD8, about 2.3% of memory CD4, and around 0.44% of memory CD8 clonotypes.

Using the deep immunoSEQ assay, multiplex PCR amplified TCR CDR3 regions from genomic DNA. For each cell subset, the extracted genomic DNA was distributed evenly across all wells of several immunoSEQ 96-well plates, and each plate served as one replicate. Each replicate PCR for sorted subsets received around 200 ng genomic DNA, equal to roughly 33,000 T cell genomes. Purified libraries were measured with a Qubit 3.0 fluorometer, size-checked on a Bioanalyzer 2100, and measured again with the KAPA Library Quantification kit. A separate single-read 150-cycle Illumina NextSeq 550 flow cell was used to sequence each immunoSEQ 96-well plate. Turning to the authors' computational methods: Because the immunoSEQ output included only junctional sequences and no quality scores, the filtering could not be the same as the filtering used for full-length reads. To assign V/J genes and CDR3, sequences were annotated against IMGT germline references using PyIR, a Python wrapper for IgBLAST v1.9. Reads were filtered out if the reads had weak V/J assignments (E-value above 1e-6), no CDR3, stop codons, out-of-frame junctions, or ambiguous translated residues. V3J clonotypes were defined by identical inferred V gene, J gene, and CDR3 amino acid sequence. The percentage overlap between two repertoires was calculated by dividing the number of shared unique clonotypes by the size of the smaller repertoire. RTK rarefaction, the Chao1 estimator, and Recon v2.1 estimates of unobserved clonotypes were used to assess repertoire richness. For all TCRbeta clonotypes obtained by the gDNA method from a few donors, generation probabilities were computed with OLGA. The table comes from immuneACCESS by way of TCRdb, which keeps in-frame sequences with V and J called. Part of the clones is missing from these tables; in studies checked, under half for an unresolved V gene and the rest for unknown reasons. V, J and clone size are taken as reported in that table, and D and trimming were inferred from the DNA itself. The table for this sample lists approximately 2.5 million clones; roughly 92% of them were counted only once. The ten largest clones add up to roughly 0.13% of the sample.

CDR1 SGHTA and CDR2 FQGNSA were looked up in the germline V gene. The CDR3 numbers 14 residues from cysteine through phenylalanine. The kept DNA is CDR3 alone, 42 bases in frame from the first base. Trimming takes 1 base from V and 4 bases from J, and the germline ends sit 10 bases apart. In the case of this clone: No antigen is known for it. No base qualities exist here, and no much larger clone lies one base off it.

The donors were healthy, HIV-negative adults who had no recently reported acute infections or vaccinations. Every donor was a Caucasian adult residing in Nashville, Tennessee, USA. CD4+ T cells were enriched through magnetic negative selection, after which naive cells were positively selected on CD45RA and the remaining negative fraction served as the memory subset. Blood was collected by leukapheresis, and PBMCs were isolated by Ficoll-Histopaque density gradient centrifugation and then cryopreserved in liquid nitrogen vapor phase. Purity and quantity of every magnetically sorted T cell population were checked by analytical flow cytometry. From each sorted fraction, genomic DNA was isolated and quantified by UV absorbance on a Nanodrop 2000c.

Sequenced input: naive CD4+ T cells sorted from blood. The label giving this sample's cell subset or site can be read as: CD45RA+ positively selected. The TCR was taken from a man aged 18 to 35 in good health. The chain is made from TRBV7-2 and TRBJ1-2, with TRBD1 as a weak D call on 6 bases. The nucleotide sequence reads as follows: TGTGCCAGCAGCTTAGTACAGGGCCCCTATGGCTACACCTTC. It encodes CASSLVQGPYGYTF.